A single sample gave rise to the 11 T cell receptor beta chains below, sequenced in a study of T cell repertoires and Cas9 in healthy adults. The data were produced by immunoSEQ multiplex PCR, yet TCRdb's version contains in-frame clones alone and is incomplete. The sample holds 20,000 to 25,000 clones, roughly nine tenths seen once. The sample comprised CD4+ effector T cells (CD127+, CD25-, CD137-, CD154-) from PBMCs; culture status not recorded. These receptors came from a human donor in good health.

The chain employs TRBV9 and TRBJ1-1; the D is unclear. CDR3 size: 13 residues. The V and J ends lost 3 bases and 3 bases respectively, with 9 bases between them. Germline V gene lookup returns CDR1 SGDLS and CDR2 YYNGEE. The CDR3 coding sequence is TGTGCCAGCAGCGGAGACATTGACACTGAAGCTTTCTTT. This codes for CASSGDIDTEAFF.

The rearrangement joins TRBV2 to TRBJ2-3, with a possible D match to TRBD1 (6 bases). Germline lookup yields CDR1 SNHLY and CDR2 FYNNEI. Trimming took off 8 bases at V and 3 bases at J, with 12 bases between the two ends. The CDR3 has 13 amino acids. The CDR3 sequence: CASVAQGTDTQYF. DNA of the CDR3: TGTGCCAGCGTTGCCCAGGGGACAGATACGCAGTATTTT.

This clone was seen more than once but under ten times. The rearrangement links TRBV21-1 to TRBJ1-1. TRBV21-1 is assigned pseudogene status. This CDR3 region has 15 residues. The CDR3, as DNA: TGTGCCAGCAGCAAAGGGGGGTATGTGAACACTGAAGCTTTCTTT. Translated: CASSKGGYVNTEAFF.

This clone was recorded a few times. The V and J genes are TRBV12-5 and TRBJ2-7; 7 bases line up with TRBD1. CDR1 and CDR2 (germline): LGHNT, FRNRAP. CDR3 size: 14 residues. The trim removed 4 bases at V and 3 bases at J, leaving 6 bases unmatched. The CDR3 here is CASGSDRLSYEQYF. The CDR3 bases are TGTGCTAGTGGTTCGGACAGGTTAAGCTACGAGCAGTACTTC.

The V call is TRBV5-1, the J call TRBJ1-4, with 7 bases identical to TRBD1. Germline CDR1 is SGHRS and CDR2 is YFSETQ. V gave up 0 bases and J gave up 4 bases; unmatched junction bases: 3. The CDR3 is 15 residues long. CDR3 bases: TGCGCCAGCAGCTTGGAAGGGGGCCGTAATGAAAAACTGTTTTTT. It yields the protein CASSLEGGRNEKLFF.

CDR3 nucleotide sequence: TGCGCCAGCAGTCAATCAGGACAGGGGTTATCCGGGGAGCTGTTTTTT. Encoded protein: CASSQSGQGLSGELFF. The chain carries TRBV23-1 and TRBJ2-2; 9 bases align to TRBD1. TRBV23-1 is an ORF, and what it does is uncertain. The CDR3 is made up of 16 amino acids. J gave up 6 bases and V 0 bases, and 5 bases lay outside the gene matches.

This clone has just one count. This chain links TRBV5-1 with TRBJ2-2; 7 positions agree with TRBD1. The CDR3 covers 12 residues. V was pared by 7 bases and J by 4 bases, with 1 base of the junction left unmatched. Germline V gene lookup returns CDR1 SGHRS and CDR2 YFSETQ. CDR3 sequence: CASGTVTGELFF. CDR3 sequence (DNA): TGCGCCAGCGGGACAGTCACCGGGGAGCTGTTTTTT.

The rearrangement joins TRBV5-1 to TRBJ2-5; 10 nucleotides align to TRBD1. The CDR3 has 15 amino acids. Germline loops: CDR1 SGHRS, CDR2 YFSETQ. J gave up 2 bases and V 3 bases, and 4 bases lay outside the gene matches. CDR3 DNA: TGCGCCAGCAGCTGGGGACAGGGGCGTCAAGAGACCCAGTACTTC. Amino acids: CASSWGQGRQETQYF.

The CDR3 is CSAVRGQEPQYF. The CDR3, as DNA: TGCAGCGCCGTGCGAGGGCAGGAGCCCCAGTACTTC. This chain connects TRBV29-1 to TRBJ2-5; possible D gene TRBD2, 5 bases. V was pared by 7 bases and J by 9 bases, with 18 bases between. This CDR3 comprises 12 residues. CDR1 SQVTM and CDR2 ANQGSEA come from the germline V gene.

The rearrangement joins TRBV12-1 to TRBJ1-5; the table's D call, TRBD1, has no DNA check behind it. TRBV12-1 represents a pseudogene. CDR3 length equals 14 residues. CDR3 protein: CASSHPIDRGRWHF. The CDR3 bases are TGTGCCAGCAGCCATCCCATCGACAGGGGAAGATGGCATTTT.

The chain links TRBV7-9 to TRBJ1-6; D gene ambiguous. Germline-derived CDR1 and CDR2 are SEHNR and FQNEAQ (reference sequence). Trimming removed 0 bases at V and 0 bases at J, with 9 bases between. The CDR3 sequence is 17 residues long. Here the CDR3 reads CASSLAGASSYNSPLHF. DNA for the CDR3: TGTGCCAGCAGCTTAGCGGGAGCGAGCTCCTATAATTCACCCCTCCACTTT.